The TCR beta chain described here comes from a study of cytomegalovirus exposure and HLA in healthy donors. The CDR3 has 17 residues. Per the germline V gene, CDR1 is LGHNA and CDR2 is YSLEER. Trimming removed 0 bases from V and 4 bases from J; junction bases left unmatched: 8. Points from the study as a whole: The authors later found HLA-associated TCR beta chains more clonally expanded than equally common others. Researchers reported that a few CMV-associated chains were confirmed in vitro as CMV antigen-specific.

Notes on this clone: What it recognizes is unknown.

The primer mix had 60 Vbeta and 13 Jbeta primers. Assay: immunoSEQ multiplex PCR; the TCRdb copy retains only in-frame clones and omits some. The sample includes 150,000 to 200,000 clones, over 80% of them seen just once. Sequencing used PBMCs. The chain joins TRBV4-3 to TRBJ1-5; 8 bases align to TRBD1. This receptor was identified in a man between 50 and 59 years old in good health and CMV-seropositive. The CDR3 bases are TGCGCCAGCAGCCAAGACGCCGGGACAGGAGCGAATCAGCCCCAGCATTTT. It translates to CASSQDAGTGANQPQHF.